These 30 T cell receptor beta chains originate from one sample sequenced in a study of human T cells and chemical hapten exposure. Time point of the sample: pre-sensitization, week 0. Treatment: therapeutic diphenylcyclopropenone sensitization with weekly scalp DPC. Each CDR3 protein is one row after TCRdb ran MiXCR on the RACE reads. The data contain 380,000 or so distinct CDR3 sequences, about 5% of them singletons. Sequencing used whole blood, obtained in connection with sensitization to the hapten diphenylcyclopropenone (DPC). The receptors come from a woman between 18 and 30 years old with alopecia areata. Some clones in this sample may be carry-over from other donors' samples.

This clonotype was counted only a few times. The V gene is TRBV4-3, the J gene TRBJ1-5; D is unclear. The CDR3 totals 15 residues. CDR1 and CDR2 (germline): LGHNA, YSLEER. V gave up 0 bases and J gave up 4 bases, with 10 bases separating them. The CDR3 protein is CASSQEPVRNQPQHF. The CDR3, as DNA: TGCGCCAGCAGCCAAGAACCGGTTCGGAATCAGCCCCAGCATTTT.

This chain uses TRBV27 with TRBJ1-1; a possible D gene is TRBD1 (6 bases). Trimming took 2 bases from V and 1 from J, leaving 14 bases between them. The CDR3 totals 16 residues. Germline V CDR1 and CDR2: MNHEY, SMNVEV (reference sequence). The CDR3 is CASSLRGETANTEAFF. The DNA of the CDR3 is TGTGCCAGCAGTTTAAGGGGGGAGACAGCGAACACTGAAGCTTTCTTT.

The J gene is TRBJ1-5, the V gene TRBV6-6; D is perhaps TRBD1 (6 bases). Trimming pared 0 bases from V and 0 bases from J, leaving 15 bases between. The CDR3 runs to 18 residues. Per the germline V gene, CDR1 is MNHNY and CDR2 is SVGAGI (reference sequence). This CDR3 is CASSYSLRGQFSNQPQHF. The CDR3 bases are TGTGCCAGCAGTTACTCGCTTCGCGGACAGTTTAGCAATCAGCCCCAGCATTTT.

This chain uses TRBV12-3 or TRBV12-4 with TRBJ2-1, with D uncertain. This CDR3 is built from 11 residues. V lost 5 bases to trimming and J lost 10 bases, with 9 bases between them. The CDR3 DNA is TGTGCCAGCAGTCTACAGAGAGAGCAGTTCTTC. Translation gives CASSLQREQFF.

This chain connects TRBV7-9 to TRBJ2-7, with 10 bases fitting TRBD1. Germline V gives CDR1 SEHNR, CDR2 FQNEAQ (reference sequence). Germline trimming cut 1 base from V and 2 bases from J; bases unmatched to any gene: 5. CDR3 length: 16 residues. The DNA for the CDR3 is TGTGCCAGCAGCTTAGAGGCGGGACAGGGGACCTACGAGCAGTACTTC. Translation: CASSLEAGQGTYEQYF.

This rearrangement joins TRBV5-1 to TRBJ2-7; the match to TRBD1 covers 7 bases. There are 15 residues in the CDR3. Germline CDR1 and CDR2: SGHRS and YFSETQ. V lost 7 bases to trimming and J lost 6 bases; unmatched junction nucleotides: 16. CDR3 bases: TGCGCCAGCTCTCCCCTACAGGGGAGCTTCGGCGAGCAGTACTTC. Protein: CASSPLQGSFGEQYF.

This clonotype was counted only a few times. The V call is TRBV5-4, the J call TRBJ2-5, with 12 bases that match TRBD2. This CDR3 contains 16 residues. Trimming at V came to 2 bases and at J to 0 bases, leaving 2 bases not matched to a gene. Germline values: CDR1 SGHNT, CDR2 YYREEE (reference sequence). CDR3 DNA sequence: TGTGCCAGCAGCTTAGGACTAGCGGGGAACCAAGAGACCCAGTACTTC. Translation: CASSLGLAGNQETQYF.

V and J are TRBV28 and TRBJ2-3, with D perhaps being TRBD1 or TRBD2 (5 bases each). Deletions cut 6 bases from V and 4 bases from J, with 14 bases between. The CDR3 has 14 amino acids. CDR1 and CDR2 from the germline V gene are MDHEN and SYDVKM. The CDR3 protein is CASSPRGSPDTQYF. CDR3 nucleotide sequence: TGTGCCAGCAGCCCGAGGGGTAGTCCAGATACGCAGTATTTT.

The gene calls are TRBV2 and TRBJ1-1; 10 bases match TRBD1. Germline V gives CDR1 SNHLY, CDR2 FYNNEI. J lost 5 bases, V lost 7 bases, and 10 bases had no gene match. CDR3 size: 15 residues. This CDR3 is CASMMAGTGVTEAFF. The DNA of the CDR3 is TGTGCCAGCATGATGGCAGGGACAGGGGTTACTGAAGCTTTCTTT.

V and J are TRBV9 and TRBJ2-2, with D tentatively TRBD1 or TRBD2 (6 bases each). The CDR3 extends over 14 amino acids. The germline gives CDR1 SGDLS, CDR2 YYNGEE. V gave up 0 bases and J gave up 5 bases, with 8 bases separating them. CDR3: CASSVEGGTGELFF. CDR3 DNA sequence: TGTGCCAGCAGCGTAGAGGGGGGTACCGGGGAGCTGTTTTTT.

This clonotype was found a few times. This chain joins TRBV12-3 or TRBV12-4 and TRBJ2-7; the D gene is possibly TRBD2 (7 bases). The CDR3 is 14 residues long. Trimming took off 4 bases at V and 7 bases at J, with 17 bases between the two ends. DNA of the CDR3: TGTGCCAGCAGTTCCGCGGGGGTGAGGGGGGAGCAGTACTTC. Protein product: CASSSAGVRGEQYF.

This clonotype has only a few counts. The V call is TRBV4-3, the J call TRBJ1-1; D remains unclear. This CDR3 has 14 residues. The V and J ends lost 0 bases and 1 base respectively, with 6 bases between them. The germline V gene has CDR1 LGHNA and CDR2 YSLEER. In DNA form, the CDR3 reads TGCGCCAGCAGCCAAGATCCCGGGAACACTGAAGCTTTCTTT. Amino acid sequence: CASSQDPGNTEAFF.

V usage is TRBV4-1 and J usage is TRBJ1-2; TRBD1 matches at 8 bases. Germline assignment: CDR1 MGHRA and CDR2 YSYEKL. The ends lost 5 bases at V and 5 bases at J; junction bases unmatched: 13. CDR3 length equals 16 residues. CDR3 DNA sequence: TGCGCCAGCAGCACTTGGGACAGGCACAAACTTTATGGCTACACCTTC. This encodes CASSTWDRHKLYGYTF.

This clonotype was seen a few times. The J gene is TRBJ2-7, the V gene TRBV7-9; 15 bases match TRBD2. The V gene's germline CDR1 is SEHNR and CDR2 FQNEAQ (reference sequence). The CDR3 consists of 18 residues. The V gene end was trimmed by 4 bases and the J gene end by 0 bases; junction bases not matched to a gene: 7. The DNA of the CDR3 is TGTGCCAGCAGCTCGGGACTAGCGGGGGGCTATTCCTCCTACGAGCAGTACTTC. This sequence encodes CASSSGLAGGYSSYEQYF.

This clonotype was detected a few times. The chain links TRBV7-8 to TRBJ2-1; D gene unclear. Germline CDR1 SGHVS, CDR2 FQNEAQ. The length of the CDR3 is 11 residues. Trimming cost V 1 base and J 10 bases, with 5 bases left between them. Written as DNA, the CDR3 is TGTGCCAGCAGCTTAGAGGGAGAGCAGTTCTTC. This codes for CASSLEGEQFF.

V and J are TRBV3-1 and TRBJ2-3; D is undetermined. The CDR3 is 13 residues long. V was trimmed by 4 bases and J by 2 bases, leaving 7 bases between them. From germline, CDR1 is LGHDT and CDR2 YNNKEL (reference sequence). CDR3 sequence: CASSPLNTDTQYF. The CDR3 nucleotides read TGTGCCAGCAGCCCTTTGAACACAGATACGCAGTATTTT.

The chain employs TRBV11-2 and TRBJ2-6; 7 nucleotides line up with TRBD1. There are 18 residues in the CDR3. CDR1 and CDR2 (germline): SGHAT, FQNNGV. J gave up 0 bases and V 5 bases, and 10 bases lay outside the gene matches. The CDR3 reads CASSPPRGYDSGANVLTF. Written as DNA, the CDR3 is TGTGCCAGCAGCCCCCCCAGGGGGTACGACTCTGGGGCCAACGTCCTGACTTTC.

The sample holds a few counts of this clonotype. Compared with germline, one end of the junction differs, possibly owing to a read error. This rearrangement joins TRBV28 to TRBJ1-3; D is uncertain. Looked up from germline, CDR1 is MDHEN and CDR2 is SYDVKM. There are 13 residues in the CDR3. The CDR3 loop is CASSSQLRRGRAF. The CDR3 region has the DNA TGTGCCAGCAGTTCCCAGCTCCGTCGAGGGCGTGCTTTT.

This chain uses TRBV24-1 with TRBJ2-2, with TRBD1 identical over 9 bases. Germline CDR1 KGHDR, CDR2 SFDVKD. The CDR3 loop spans 18 amino acids. The junction had 13 bases not matched to a gene; V was cut back by 4 bases and J by 5 bases. CDR3 nucleotides: TGTGCCACCAGTGACCCTTTCACAGGGGGCCTTCGAACCGGGGAGCTGTTTTTT. Amino acid sequence: CATSDPFTGGLRTGELFF.

A word on this clonotype: Possible read error: a much larger clone is one base away. The final CDR3 position lacks the conserved phenylalanine or tryptophan, pointing to a likely read error. V and J are TRBV6-4 and TRBJ2-3; D possibly corresponds to TRBD2 (5 bases). In germline, CDR1 is MRHNA, CDR2 SNTAGT. Between the trimmed V and J ends, which lost 0 bases and 0 bases, there was a span of 10 bases. The CDR3 covers 16 residues. CDR3: CASSDSEESSTDTQYL. For the CDR3, the DNA is TGTGCCAGCAGTGACTCGGAGGAATCTAGCACAGATACGCAGTATTTG.

This clonotype was observed many times. The chain carries TRBV27 and TRBJ1-5; TRBD1 matches at 7 bases. The CDR3 is 16 amino acids. Germline V gene sequence: CDR1 MNHEY, CDR2 SMNVEV (reference sequence). Trimming cost V 5 bases and J 6 bases; bases outside gene matches: 13. CDR3 residues: CASSSGTGVRSQPQHF. The CDR3 DNA is TGTGCCAGCAGTAGCGGTACAGGGGTCAGGAGTCAGCCCCAGCATTTT.

In its sample, this clonotype was seen many times. The CDR3 reads CASSLGAGGVDYGYTF. In DNA form, the CDR3 reads TGTGCCAGCAGCTTAGGGGCGGGAGGCGTCGACTATGGCTACACCTTC. V and J are TRBV7-2 and TRBJ1-2; D gene uncertain. CDR3 size: 16 residues. The germline V gene encodes CDR1 SGHTA and CDR2 FQGNSA. The V end was cut by 1 base, the J end by 3 bases, with 15 bases between.

There are many counts of this clonotype. The CDR3 loop reads CASSGGSSTSPLHF. In DNA, the CDR3 is TGTGCCAGCAGCGGGGGTTCTTCTACTTCACCCCTCCACTTT. The chain is built from TRBV6-1 and TRBJ1-6, with D possibly matching TRBD1 (5 bases). The germline V gene has CDR1 MNHNS and CDR2 SASEGT. The CDR3 covers 14 residues. The V and J ends lost 6 bases and 9 bases respectively, with 15 bases between them.

The V call is TRBV29-1, the J call TRBJ2-7; no reliable D call. V was clipped by 7 bases and J by 4 bases, with 11 bases between them. The CDR3 consists of 11 residues. CDR1 is SQVTM, CDR2 ANQGSEA, per germline. In DNA form, the CDR3 reads TGCAGCGGGGCCGACTCGTACGAGCAGTACTTC. Protein sequence: CSGADSYEQYF.

This clonotype turned up a few times. In nucleotides, the CDR3 is TGCGCCAGCAGCTTGGTTGCGGGGCTTAATGAAAAACTGTTTTTT. Protein: CASSLVAGLNEKLFF. The chain recombines TRBV5-1 with TRBJ1-4, with D possibly matching TRBD1 (5 bases). V gave up 0 bases and J gave up 4 bases, with 10 bases separating them. The CDR3 is 15 amino acids. The germline gives CDR1 SGHRS, CDR2 YFSETQ. Looking up the rest from reference TRBV5-1 and TRBJ1-4 gives the full variable domain: KAGVTQTPRYLIKTRGQQVTLSCSPISGHRSVSWYQQTPGQGLQFLFEYFSETQRNKGNFPGRFSGRQFSNSRSEMNVSTLELGDSALYLCASSLVAGLNEKLFFGSGTQLSVL.

This clonotype was seen repeatedly, ten times or more. J is TRBJ2-5 and V is TRBV5-1; 8 bases match TRBD2. This CDR3 has 15 amino acids. CDR1 and CDR2 (germline): SGHRS, YFSETQ. V shed 0 bases, J shed 2 bases, and the junction held 3 bases outside the gene matches. CDR3 nucleotides: TGCGCCAGCAGCTTGGGGACTAGCAGACAAGAGACCCAGTACTTC. This translates into CASSLGTSRQETQYF.

For this clonotype: The CDR3 does not close with the conserved phenylalanine or tryptophan, likely indicating a read error. The chain is built from TRBV7-2 and TRBJ2-7; possibly TRBD1 for D (6 bases). Germline assignment: CDR1 SGHTA and CDR2 FQGNSA. The CDR3 spans 14 residues. V lost 1 base, J lost 3 bases, and 10 bases lay in between. The DNA for the CDR3 is TGTGCCAGCAGCTTAGGAAAAGGGGGCTACGAGCAGTACTAC. Residues: CASSLGKGGYEQYY.

This clonotype turned up a few times. This chain joins TRBV20-1 and TRBJ2-3; D unresolved. This CDR3 spans 13 amino acids. The ends were cut back, 4 bases at V and 0 bases at J, with 8 bases in the middle. The germline CDR1 and CDR2 sequences are DFQATT and SNEGSKA (reference sequence). CDR3 loop: CSATVSSTDTQYF. The CDR3 DNA is TGCAGTGCTACCGTTTCTAGCACAGATACGCAGTATTTT.

This chain uses TRBV12-5 with TRBJ1-2, with no clear D. This CDR3 has 15 amino acids. V was trimmed by 3 bases and J by 1 base, leaving 12 bases between them. In germline, CDR1 is LGHNT, CDR2 FRNRAP. CDR3 sequence reads: CASGLSMAFNYGYTF. For the CDR3, the DNA is TGTGCTAGTGGTTTATCTATGGCCTTTAACTATGGCTACACCTTC.

The chain uses TRBV18 and TRBJ1-5; no firm D call. CDR3 size: 13 residues. The germline V gene has CDR1 KGHSH and CDR2 LQKENI. With 4 bases removed from V and 7 bases from J, the gap between germline ends came to 11 bases. The CDR3 region has the DNA TGTGCCAGCTCACTTAGTCAAGCCCAGCCCCAGCATTTT. It is translated as CASSLSQAQPQHF.